This T cell receptor beta chain was sequenced in a study of blood T cell repertoires in COVID-19. Across the whole study: Sites across the United States, Italy and Spain contributed samples from acute and convalescent COVID-19.

The CDR3 has 13 residues. With V trimmed by 7 bases and J by 4 bases, 6 bases remained unmatched. Assay: immunoSEQ multiplex PCR; the TCRdb copy retains only in-frame clones and omits some. The repertoire holds 50,000 or so clones, with 90% as singletons. This chain connects TRBV12-3 or TRBV12-4 to TRBJ2-5, with 7 bases fitting TRBD2. Sequencing was performed on peripheral blood. The clonotype originates from a woman aged 80 or over with acute or convalescent COVID-19. The CDR3 here is CASKPSGGETQYF. Here the CDR3 DNA reads TGTGCCAGCAAGCCTAGCGGAGGAGAGACCCAGTACTTC.